This T cell receptor beta chain stems from a study of beta chain features in type 1 diabetes. The germline CDR1 and CDR2 sequences are SNHLY and FYNNEI. This CDR3 region has 14 residues. The junction had 8 bases not matched to a gene; V was cut back by 8 bases and J by 4 bases. The whole isolated RNA underwent reverse transcription, so sequencing captured expressed TCRB transcripts. TCRdb's copy holds only in-frame clones and misses some; the assay was immunoSEQ multiplex PCR. The data show 390,000 or so clones, more than 11% seen once. The V and J genes are TRBV2 and TRBJ2-1; 7 nucleotides line up with TRBD2. The source material was naive CD4+ T cells from blood. This clonotype was obtained from a man younger than 45 in good health. DNA for the CDR3: TGTGCCAGCCGACTGGGGGGGAGATACAATGAGCAGTTCTTC. Its translation: CASRLGGRYNEQFF. The full variable domain, rest sourced from reference TRBV2 and TRBJ2-1, is EPEVTQTPSHQVTQMGQEVILRCVPISNHLYFYWYRQILGQKVEFLVSFYNNEISEKSEIFDDQFSVERPDGSNFTLKIRSTKLEDSAMYFCASRLGGRYNEQFFGPGTRLTVL.